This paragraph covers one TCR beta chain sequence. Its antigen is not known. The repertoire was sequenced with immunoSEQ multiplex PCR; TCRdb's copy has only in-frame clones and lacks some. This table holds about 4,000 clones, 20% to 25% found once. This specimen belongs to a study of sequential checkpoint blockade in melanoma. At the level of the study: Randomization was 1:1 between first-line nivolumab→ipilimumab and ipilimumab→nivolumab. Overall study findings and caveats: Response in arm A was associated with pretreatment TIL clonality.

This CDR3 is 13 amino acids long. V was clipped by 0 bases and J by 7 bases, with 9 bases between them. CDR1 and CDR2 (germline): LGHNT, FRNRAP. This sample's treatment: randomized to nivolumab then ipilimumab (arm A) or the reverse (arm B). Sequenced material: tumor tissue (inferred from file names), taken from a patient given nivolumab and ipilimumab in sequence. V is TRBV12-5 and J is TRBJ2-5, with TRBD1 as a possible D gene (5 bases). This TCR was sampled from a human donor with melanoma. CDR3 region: CASGLVGQGTQYF. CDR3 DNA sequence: TGTGCTAGTGGTTTGGTAGGGCAGGGGACCCAGTACTTC.